This TCR beta chain was sequenced in a study of T-cell reconstitution after alpha-beta-depleted transplantation in children. For TCRbeta, the library was prepared with unique molecular identifiers. TCRdb redid the calling of the PCR reads with MiXCR, one entry per CDR3 protein. The data hold about 610,000 distinct CDR3 sequences, with roughly 27% observed a single time. The CDR3 sequence is 15 residues long. V gave up 5 bases and J gave up 3 bases; unmatched junction bases: 10. In germline, CDR1 is SGHTA, CDR2 FQGNSA. As for this clonotype: Its antigen is unidentified.

Study-wide results and caveats: One year post-transplant, T-cell counts and diversity were largely derived from T cells produced anew. Expanded graft clones numbering several hundred reportedly gave rise to alpha-beta T cells about two months after transplant.

The origin of this receptor is a boy under two years old with Wiskott-Aldrich syndrome, due to receive a stem cell transplant. The chain employs TRBV7-2 and TRBJ2-7; 7 bases agree with TRBD1. Sample: PBMCs, taken before TCRalphabeta/CD19-depleted stem cell transplant. As DNA, the CDR3 is TGTGCCAGCAGCGCCAAAATGGGACAGATCTACGAGCAGTACTTC. This translates into CASSAKMGQIYEQYF.